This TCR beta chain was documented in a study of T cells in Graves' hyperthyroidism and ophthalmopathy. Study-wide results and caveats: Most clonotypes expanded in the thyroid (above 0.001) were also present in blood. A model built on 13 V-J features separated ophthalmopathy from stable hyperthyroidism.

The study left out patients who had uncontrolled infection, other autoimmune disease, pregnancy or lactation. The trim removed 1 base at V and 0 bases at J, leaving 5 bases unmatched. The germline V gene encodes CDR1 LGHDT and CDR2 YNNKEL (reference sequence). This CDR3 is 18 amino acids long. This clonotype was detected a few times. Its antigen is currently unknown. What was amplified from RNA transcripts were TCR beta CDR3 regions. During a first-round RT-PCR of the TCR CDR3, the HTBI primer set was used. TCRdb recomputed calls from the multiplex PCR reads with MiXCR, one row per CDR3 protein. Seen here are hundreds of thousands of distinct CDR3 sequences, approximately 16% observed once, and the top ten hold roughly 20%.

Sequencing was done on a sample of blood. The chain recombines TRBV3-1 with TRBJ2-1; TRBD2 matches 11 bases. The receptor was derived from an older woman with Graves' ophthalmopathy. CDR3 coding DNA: TGTGCCAGCAGCCAAGTAGCGGGAGGGCCGGGCTCCTACAATGAGCAGTTCTTC. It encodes CASSQVAGGPGSYNEQFF.